This section outlines one T cell receptor (beta chain) sequence together with its context. The sample originates from a study of blood T cell repertoires in COVID-19. On the study more broadly: There were acute and convalescent COVID-19 samples, and they came from the United States, Italy and Spain. PBMCs, B-cell-depleted T cells, or T cells were the source of the cDNA or gDNA that made up the material.

Clinical histories supplied by participants themselves formed the basis of cohort assignment. Recovered status applied to Cohort 3 donors who had two consecutive negative PCRs. It also applied to those with clearance or with symptom resolution. Germline V gene lookup returns CDR1 SGHRS and CDR2 YFSETQ. This CDR3 has 15 residues. V lost 4 bases and J lost 4; bases outside the gene matches: 6. Using immunoSEQ multiplex PCR, the repertoire was profiled, and TCRdb retains in-frame clones only, with some absent. In the table there are roughly 250,000 clones, roughly 82% of which are singletons. The chain combines TRBV5-1 with TRBJ2-2; TRBD1 matches at 8 bases. The sequenced sample was PBMCs or T cells enriched from blood (not recorded which). The receptor's source is a woman aged 45 to 65 who had recovered from COVID-19. CDR3 region: CASSGQGSRTGELFF. CDR3 DNA sequence: TGCGCCAGCAGCGGACAGGGCAGTCGCACCGGGGAGCTGTTTTTT.